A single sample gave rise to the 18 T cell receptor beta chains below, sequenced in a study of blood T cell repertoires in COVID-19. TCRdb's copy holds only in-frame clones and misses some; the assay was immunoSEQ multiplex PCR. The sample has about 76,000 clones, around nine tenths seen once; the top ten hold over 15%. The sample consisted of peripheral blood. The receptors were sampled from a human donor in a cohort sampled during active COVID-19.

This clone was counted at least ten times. The CDR3 nucleotides read TGTGCCAGCAGCTTCGAGTTCGCGGAGCAGTACTTC. It yields the protein CASSFEFAEQYF. This chain links TRBV11-2 with TRBJ2-7; D unresolved. The germline V gene encodes CDR1 SGHAT and CDR2 FQNNGV. CDR3 length: 12 amino acids. Trimming took off 3 bases at V and 7 bases at J, with 10 bases between the two ends. Based on the CDR3 plus reference TRBV11-2 and TRBJ2-7, the full variable domain is EAGVAQSPRYKIIEKRQSVAFWCNPISGHATLYWYQQILGQGPKLLIQFQNNGVVDDSQLPKDRFSAERLKGVDSTLKIQPAKLEDSAVYLCASSFEFAEQYFGPGTRLTVT.

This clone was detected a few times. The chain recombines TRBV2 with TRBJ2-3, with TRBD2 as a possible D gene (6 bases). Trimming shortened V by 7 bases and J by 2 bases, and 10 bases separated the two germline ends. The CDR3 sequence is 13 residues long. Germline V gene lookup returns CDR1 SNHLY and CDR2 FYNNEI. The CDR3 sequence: CASMARDTDTQYF. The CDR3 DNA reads TGTGCCAGCATGGCGCGGGACACAGATACGCAGTATTTT.

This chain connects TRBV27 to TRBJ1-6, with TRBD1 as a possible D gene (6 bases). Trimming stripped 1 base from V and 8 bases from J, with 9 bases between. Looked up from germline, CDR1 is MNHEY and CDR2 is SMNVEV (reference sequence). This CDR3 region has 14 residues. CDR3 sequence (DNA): TGTGCCAGCAGTTTATTACAGGGCGATTCACCCCTCCACTTT. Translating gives CASSLLQGDSPLHF.

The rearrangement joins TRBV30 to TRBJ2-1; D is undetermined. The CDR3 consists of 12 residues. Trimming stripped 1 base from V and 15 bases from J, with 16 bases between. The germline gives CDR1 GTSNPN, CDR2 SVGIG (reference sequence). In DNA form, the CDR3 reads TGTGCCTGGAGTGGCGGTAGGCTTAGGCCGTTCTTC. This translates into CAWSGGRLRPFF.

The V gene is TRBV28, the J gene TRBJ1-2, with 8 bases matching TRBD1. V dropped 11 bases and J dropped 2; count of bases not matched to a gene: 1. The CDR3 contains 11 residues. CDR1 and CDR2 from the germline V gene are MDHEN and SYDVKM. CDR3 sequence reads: CAHRGNYGYTF. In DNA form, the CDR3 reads TGTGCCCACAGGGGGAACTATGGCTACACCTTC.

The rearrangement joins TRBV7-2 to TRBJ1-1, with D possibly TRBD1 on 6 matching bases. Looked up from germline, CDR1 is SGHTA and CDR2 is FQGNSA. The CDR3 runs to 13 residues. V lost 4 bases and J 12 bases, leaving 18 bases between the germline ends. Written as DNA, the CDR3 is TGTGCCAGCAGCTCCGAGGGTACAGGGATATCTTTCTTT. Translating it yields CASSSEGTGISFF.

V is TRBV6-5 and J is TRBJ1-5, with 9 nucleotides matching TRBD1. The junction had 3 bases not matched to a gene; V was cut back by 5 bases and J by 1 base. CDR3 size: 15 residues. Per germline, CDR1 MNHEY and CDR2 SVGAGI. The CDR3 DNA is TGTGCCAGCAGTACTGGGACAGGGAGCAATCAGCCCCAGCATTTT. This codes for CASSTGTGSNQPQHF.

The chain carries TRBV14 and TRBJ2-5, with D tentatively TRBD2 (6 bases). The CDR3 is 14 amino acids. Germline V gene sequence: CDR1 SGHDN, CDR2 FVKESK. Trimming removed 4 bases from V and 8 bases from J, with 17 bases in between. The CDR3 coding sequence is TGTGCCAGCAGCCCAACGGGACTCCGAGGAACCCAGTACTTC. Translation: CASSPTGLRGTQYF.

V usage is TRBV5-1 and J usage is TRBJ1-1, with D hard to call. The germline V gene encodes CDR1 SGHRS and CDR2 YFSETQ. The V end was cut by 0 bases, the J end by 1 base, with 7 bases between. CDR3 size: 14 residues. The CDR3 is CASSLDSRNTEAFF. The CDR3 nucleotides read TGCGCCAGCAGCTTGGACAGCCGGAACACTGAAGCTTTCTTT.

The CDR3 here is CASSRPGTTKNIQYF. CDR3 nucleotides: TGTGCCAGCAGTCGCCCGGGGACAACCAAAAACATTCAGTACTTC. This chain joins TRBV7-2 and TRBJ2-4; D is possibly TRBD1 (6 bases). CDR3 length: 15 residues. The germline gives CDR1 SGHTA, CDR2 FQGNSA. Between the trimmed V and J ends, which lost 6 bases and 2 bases, there was a span of 14 bases.

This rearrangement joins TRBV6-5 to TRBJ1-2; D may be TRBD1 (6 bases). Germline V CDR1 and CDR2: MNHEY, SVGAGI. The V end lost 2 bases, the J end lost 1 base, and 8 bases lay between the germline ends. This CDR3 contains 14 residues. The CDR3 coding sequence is TGTGCCAGCAGTTACAACAGGGTTAACTATGGCTACACCTTC. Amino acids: CASSYNRVNYGYTF.

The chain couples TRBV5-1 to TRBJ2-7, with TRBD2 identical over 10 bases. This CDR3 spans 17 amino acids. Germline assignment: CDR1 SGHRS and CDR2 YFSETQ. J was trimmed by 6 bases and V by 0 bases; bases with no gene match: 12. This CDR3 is CASSLAEGGSGGREQYF. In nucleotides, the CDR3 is TGCGCCAGCAGCTTGGCCGAGGGTGGTAGCGGGGGGCGCGAGCAGTACTTC.

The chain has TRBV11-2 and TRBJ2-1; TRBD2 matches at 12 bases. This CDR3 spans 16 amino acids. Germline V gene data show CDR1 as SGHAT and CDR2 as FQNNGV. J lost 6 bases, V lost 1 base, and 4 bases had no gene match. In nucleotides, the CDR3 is TGTGCCAGCAGCTTAGCTAGCGGGAGGGCCGGCAATGAGCAGTTCTTC. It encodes CASSLASGRAGNEQFF.

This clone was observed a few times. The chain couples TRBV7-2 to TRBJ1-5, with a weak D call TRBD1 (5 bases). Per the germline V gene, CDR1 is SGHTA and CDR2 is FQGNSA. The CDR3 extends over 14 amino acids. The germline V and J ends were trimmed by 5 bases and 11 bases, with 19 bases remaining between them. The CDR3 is CASSQGDRRWAQHF. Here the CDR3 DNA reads TGTGCCAGCAGCCAGGGTGATAGGAGATGGGCCCAGCATTTT.

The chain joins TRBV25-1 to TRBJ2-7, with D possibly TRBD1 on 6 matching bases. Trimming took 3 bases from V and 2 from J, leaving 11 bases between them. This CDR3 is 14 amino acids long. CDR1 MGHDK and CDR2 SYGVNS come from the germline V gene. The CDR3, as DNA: TGTGCCAGCAGTGACGGACAGACAGCCTACGAGCAGTACTTC. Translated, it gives CASSDGQTAYEQYF.

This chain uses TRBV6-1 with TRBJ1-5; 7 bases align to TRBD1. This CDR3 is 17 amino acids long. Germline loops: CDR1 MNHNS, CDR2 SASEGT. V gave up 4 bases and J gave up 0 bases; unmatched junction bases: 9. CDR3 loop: CASSAPVGTVSNQPQHF. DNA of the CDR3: TGTGCCAGCAGTGCGCCGGTAGGGACAGTTAGCAATCAGCCCCAGCATTTT.

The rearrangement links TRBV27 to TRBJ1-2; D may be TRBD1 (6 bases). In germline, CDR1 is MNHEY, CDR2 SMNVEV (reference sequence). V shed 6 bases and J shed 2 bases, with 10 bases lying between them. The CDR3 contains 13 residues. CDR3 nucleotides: TGTGCCAGCAGACGGACAGAAAACTATGGCTACACCTTC. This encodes CASRRTENYGYTF.

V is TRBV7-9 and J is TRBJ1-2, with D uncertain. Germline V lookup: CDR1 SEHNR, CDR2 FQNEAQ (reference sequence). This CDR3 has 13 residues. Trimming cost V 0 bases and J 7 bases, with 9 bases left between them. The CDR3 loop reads CASSLALVAGYTF. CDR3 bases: TGTGCCAGCAGCTTAGCGCTGGTGGCTGGCTACACCTTC.